The entry below describes one T cell receptor (beta chain). Antigen specificity is unknown. The data stem from a study of graft-versus-host responses after intestinal transplantation. Clones were sequenced by immunoSEQ multiplex PCR, and TCRdb holds only the in-frame ones, with some missing. Among about 120,000 clones listed, roughly 92% were seen once. The study, taken as a whole, reports: Within allografts, high graft-versus-host to host-versus-graft clonal ratios were seen among patients with graft-donor T cell macrochimerism.

V was trimmed by 4 bases and J by 2 bases, leaving 19 bases between them. The CDR3 contains 16 residues. Germline V CDR1 and CDR2: SGHNT, YYREEE (reference sequence). This sequence was found in a human donor who was the organ donor for an intestinal transplant. The chain is built from TRBV5-4 and TRBJ2-7; maybe TRBD2 (5 bases). The input for sequencing was unstimulated CD4+ T cells sorted from spleen or lymph node cells, taken before transplant. CDR3 sequence reads: CASSRASGLNPYEQYF. CDR3 nucleotide sequence: TGTGCCAGCAGCCGGGCGTCCGGACTTAACCCCTACGAGCAGTACTTC.